The 28 T cell receptor beta chains below were found in one sample sequenced in a study of T-cell reconstitution after alpha-beta-depleted transplantation in children. Preparation of the TCRbeta library involved a method that used unique molecular identifiers. One entry per CDR3 protein results from TCRdb running MiXCR on the PCR reads. The sample yields 200,000 to 300,000 distinct CDR3 sequences, about 26% seen once. The sample in question was PBMCs, obtained before TCRalphabeta/CD19-depleted stem cell transplant. The source of these receptors is a girl aged 2-10 years with Fanconi anemia, due to receive a stem cell transplant.

This clonotype has ten or more counts. The rearrangement uses TRBV12-3 or TRBV12-4 and TRBJ2-1; D is unclear. The CDR3 has 11 residues. V was pared by 5 bases and J by 9 bases, with 8 bases between. The CDR3 region has the DNA TGTGCCAGCAGTACCTATTTTGAGCAGTTCTTC. Amino acids: CASSTYFEQFF.

This clonotype was seen repeatedly, ten times or more. The chain links TRBV27 to TRBJ2-1; 9 bases align to TRBD2. The CDR3 has 17 amino acids. The germline CDR1 and CDR2 sequences are MNHEY and SMNVEV (reference sequence). V gave up 3 bases and J gave up 2 bases; unmatched junction bases: 8. CDR3 in amino acids: CASSLGAGTSPYNEQFF. Written as DNA, the CDR3 is TGTGCCAGCAGTTTGGGTGCTGGGACTAGCCCCTACAATGAGCAGTTCTTC.

This rearrangement joins TRBV7-8 to TRBJ2-1, with 14 bases identical to TRBD2. Trimming removed 4 bases from V and 7 bases from J; junction bases left unmatched: 6. This CDR3 spans 16 amino acids. Germline lookup yields CDR1 SGHVS and CDR2 FQNEAQ. The CDR3 nucleotides are TGTGCCAGCAGCTGGGGACTAGCGGGGGTTTTAAATGAGCAGTTCTTC. It specifies CASSWGLAGVLNEQFF.

This clonotype has at least ten counts. This chain connects TRBV5-1 to TRBJ2-3, with D possibly being TRBD1 (6 bases). Germline V gene lookup returns CDR1 SGHRS and CDR2 YFSETQ. This CDR3 has 14 residues. V lost 0 bases, J lost 2 bases, and 7 bases lay in between. Written as DNA, the CDR3 is TGCGCCAGCAGCTTGGGGGGGCTCACAGATACGCAGTATTTT. This encodes CASSLGGLTDTQYF.

This clonotype was recorded a few times. J is TRBJ1-1 and V is TRBV6-5; D uncertain. The V end was cut by 5 bases, the J end by 2 bases, with 9 bases between. Germline loops: CDR1 MNHEY, CDR2 SVGAGI. The CDR3 sequence is 13 residues long. The CDR3 bases are TGTGCCAGCAGTACGAGGAGCAACACTGAAGCTTTCTTT. Translation: CASSTRSNTEAFF.

The chain is built from TRBV30 and TRBJ2-1; no clear D gene. This CDR3 has 8 residues. Germline lookup yields CDR1 GTSNPN and CDR2 SVGIG (reference sequence). V was trimmed by 6 bases and J by 6 bases, leaving 0 bases between them. The CDR3 reads CACNEQFF. DNA of the CDR3: TGTGCCTGCAATGAGCAGTTCTTC. The whole variable domain, filled in from reference TRBV30 and TRBJ2-1, reads SQTIHQWPATLVQPVGSPLSLECTVEGTSNPNLYWYRQAAGRGLQLLFYSVGIGQISSEVPQNLSASRPQDRQFILSSKKLLLSDSGFYLCACNEQFFGPGTRLTVL.

The sample holds one count of this clonotype. This chain links TRBV6-5 with TRBJ2-5, with 7 bases aligning to TRBD2. The CDR3 spans 16 residues. Unmatched junction bases numbered 10, after V lost 2 bases and J lost 4 bases. Germline assignment: CDR1 MNHEY and CDR2 SVGAGI. The CDR3 protein is CASSYVSGWGGETQYF. The CDR3 coding sequence is TGTGCCAGCAGTTACGTCTCAGGGTGGGGGGGAGAGACCCAGTACTTC.

The J gene is TRBJ2-7, the V gene TRBV5-1; D not resolved. This CDR3 is 16 amino acids long. The V gene lost 0 bases and the J gene lost 4 bases, with 17 bases spanning the gap. The germline V gene encodes CDR1 SGHRS and CDR2 YFSETQ. The CDR3 sequence: CASSLGPRTPDYEQYF. CDR3 DNA: TGCGCCAGCAGCTTGGGACCGAGGACCCCAGATTACGAGCAGTACTTC.

This clonotype came up many times. The rearrangement links TRBV20-1 to TRBJ2-7; TRBD1 matches 10 bases. The CDR3 consists of 13 residues. Looked up from germline, CDR1 is DFQATT and CDR2 is SNEGSKA (reference sequence). The ends lost 6 bases at V and 2 bases at J; junction bases unmatched: 4. This chain's CDR3 is CSASGTGAYEQYF. In DNA, the CDR3 is TGCAGTGCCTCCGGGACAGGGGCCTACGAGCAGTACTTC.

This clonotype appeared many times. The V call is TRBV10-3, the J call TRBJ2-7; 8 bases fit TRBD1. V lost 4 bases to trimming and J lost 4 bases; unmatched junction nucleotides: 9. Germline-derived CDR1 and CDR2 are ENHRY and SYGVKD. The CDR3 loop spans 15 amino acids. The CDR3 spells CAISGLQGETYEQYF. The CDR3 nucleotides read TGTGCCATCAGTGGGTTACAGGGGGAGACTTACGAGCAGTACTTC.

The chain links TRBV20-1 to TRBJ2-5; no clear D. Germline V gene lookup returns CDR1 DFQATT and CDR2 SNEGSKA (reference sequence). V lost 2 bases and J lost 2, with 9 bases in between. The CDR3 length is 13 residues. This CDR3 is CSARPPVQETQYF. CDR3 DNA: TGCAGTGCTAGACCCCCCGTGCAAGAGACCCAGTACTTC.

The V gene is TRBV29-1, the J gene TRBJ2-7; D is perhaps TRBD1 (6 bases). The CDR3 covers 13 residues. Germline CDR1 SQVTM, CDR2 ANQGSEA. V shed 7 bases and J shed 3 bases, with 16 bases lying between them. This CDR3 reads CSAGPGHGYEQYF. CDR3 nucleotides: TGCAGCGCAGGTCCGGGACACGGCTACGAGCAGTACTTC.

A few counts support this clonotype. The rearrangement links TRBV10-3 to TRBJ2-1; TRBD2 aligns across 10 bases. CDR3 length: 17 residues. J was trimmed by 4 bases and V by 3 bases; bases with no gene match: 9. Germline CDR1 and CDR2: ENHRY and SYGVKD. CDR3 DNA sequence: TGTGCCATCAGTGATAGGACTAGCGGCAAGGAATACAATGAGCAGTTCTTC. This gives the protein CAISDRTSGKEYNEQFF.

This chain connects TRBV6-5 to TRBJ2-2, with D perhaps TRBD1 or TRBD2 (6 bases each). V lost 4 bases to trimming and J lost 3 bases, with 12 bases between them. There are 15 residues in the CDR3. Germline V gene data show CDR1 as MNHEY and CDR2 as SVGAGI. The CDR3 protein is CASSSQGTYTGELFF. The CDR3, as DNA: TGTGCCAGCAGTTCTCAGGGGACTTACACCGGGGAGCTGTTTTTT.

The rearrangement joins TRBV24-1 to TRBJ1-5, with 8 bases lining up with TRBD1. Germline V lookup: CDR1 KGHDR, CDR2 SFDVKD. The V and J ends lost 3 bases and 3 bases, in that order; junction bases with no gene match: 9. The CDR3 runs to 17 residues. The CDR3 DNA is TGTGCCACCAGTGATCGGACAGGGTCCTCGCTCAATCAGCCCCAGCATTTT. This translates into CATSDRTGSSLNQPQHF.

This clonotype was seen only a few times. The rearrangement uses TRBV7-7 and TRBJ2-5; 7 bases match TRBD1. Germline CDR1 SSHAT, CDR2 FNYEAQ (reference sequence). V lost 3 bases, J lost 2 bases, and 6 bases stayed unmatched. This CDR3 has 15 amino acids. For the CDR3, the DNA is TGTGCCAGCAGCTTGGAGACAGGGACACAAGAGACCCAGTACTTC. Protein sequence: CASSLETGTQETQYF.

This clonotype was detected many times. The rearrangement links TRBV20-1 to TRBJ1-1; the D gene is possibly TRBD1 (5 bases). V dropped 1 base and J dropped 2 bases, with 11 bases sitting between them. The CDR3 is 14 amino acids. Germline values: CDR1 DFQATT, CDR2 SNEGSKA (reference sequence). The CDR3 sequence is CSARAAGPNTEAFF. CDR3 DNA sequence: TGCAGTGCTAGAGCAGCGGGGCCAAACACTGAAGCTTTCTTT.

This chain joins TRBV10-2 and TRBJ2-1; perhaps D is TRBD1 or TRBD2 (5 bases each). CDR1 is WSHSY and CDR2 is SAAADI in the germline V gene. CDR3 length: 15 amino acids. V was trimmed by 4 bases and J by 1 base, leaving 11 bases between them. CDR3 sequence (DNA): TGCGCCAGCAGTGTGATCGGGGCATCCTACAATGAGCAGTTCTTC. Translation: CASSVIGASYNEQFF.

This clonotype occurred many times. The CDR3 sequence is CASSFGRSYGYTF. Written as DNA, the CDR3 is TGTGCCAGCAGTTTTGGACGATCGTATGGCTACACCTTC. This chain uses TRBV12-3 or TRBV12-4 with TRBJ1-2; D unresolved. The CDR3 spans 13 residues. With 3 bases removed from V and 5 bases from J, the gap between germline ends came to 10 bases.

This clonotype appeared many times. The CDR3 loop reads CASSLPGGSTDTQYF. The CDR3 DNA sequence: TGTGCCAGCAGCTTGCCTGGCGGGAGCACAGATACGCAGTATTTT. The genes are TRBV13 and TRBJ2-3, with D possibly matching TRBD2 (5 bases). This CDR3 contains 15 residues. Germline CDR1 is PRHDT and CDR2 is FYEKMQ (reference sequence). V dropped 3 bases and J dropped 0 bases, with 10 bases sitting between them.

Many counts were recorded for this clonotype. J is TRBJ2-5 and V is TRBV2; D remains unclear. Germline values: CDR1 SNHLY, CDR2 FYNNEI. V lost 8 bases, J lost 7 bases, and 20 bases lay in between. The CDR3 contains 14 residues. CDR3 coding DNA: TGTGCCAGCTCGGGCAGGTTTCTGGCGGTGACCCAGTACTTC. Translated, it gives CASSGRFLAVTQYF.

This clonotype was counted at least ten times. The chain joins TRBV29-1 to TRBJ2-7, with 7 bases matching TRBD1. CDR3 size: 16 residues. The J segment lost 8 bases and the V segment lost 4 bases, leaving 20 bases of the junction unmatched. CDR1 and CDR2 (germline): SQVTM, ANQGSEA. CDR3 nucleotides: TGCAGCGTTGGAGAAATCACCGGGACAGAAGGCTTGAAGCAGTACTTC. Translation: CSVGEITGTEGLKQYF.

This clonotype has at least ten counts. The V gene is TRBV20-1, the J gene TRBJ2-7, with TRBD2 matching over 10 bases. The V and J ends lost 3 bases and 3 bases, in that order; junction bases with no gene match: 11. The CDR3 extends over 16 amino acids. Germline loops: CDR1 DFQATT, CDR2 SNEGSKA (reference sequence). CDR3 amino acids: CSASPSGRGGYYEQYF. The CDR3 DNA follows: TGCAGTGCTAGTCCCAGCGGGAGGGGCGGCTACTACGAGCAGTACTTC.

This clonotype has a count of ten or more. V gene TRBV29-1 combines with J gene TRBJ2-5; 8 nucleotides agree with TRBD2. The V and J ends lost 3 bases and 5 bases, in that order; junction bases with no gene match: 8. This CDR3 has 14 residues. Looked up from germline, CDR1 is SQVTM and CDR2 is ANQGSEA. The CDR3 DNA sequence: TGCAGCGTTGATGACGGGGGGGCCTTGGAGACCCAGTACTTC. Amino acid sequence: CSVDDGGALETQYF.

In this sample, this clonotype turned up many times. The chain has TRBV29-1 and TRBJ2-7, with D perhaps matching TRBD1 (6 bases). CDR3 length equals 14 residues. CDR1 SQVTM and CDR2 ANQGSEA come from the germline V gene. The V end was cut by 6 bases, the J end by 0 bases, with 15 bases between. CDR3 loop: CSVSGVELSYEQYF. CDR3 nucleotide sequence: TGCAGCGTCTCAGGGGTGGAACTCTCCTACGAGCAGTACTTC.

This clonotype was seen a handful of times. The chain carries TRBV15 and TRBJ2-7; TRBD1 matches at 9 bases. Germline CDR1 and CDR2: LNHNV and YYDKDF (reference sequence). This CDR3 is built from 18 residues. J gave up 2 bases and V 0 bases, and 11 bases lay outside the gene matches. The CDR3 DNA reads TGTGCCACCAGCAGAGATCTCGTCGGGACAGGGAGAACCTACGAGCAGTACTTC. Encoded protein: CATSRDLVGTGRTYEQYF.

This clonotype was seen at least ten times. The chain employs TRBV6-6 and TRBJ2-7, with no clear D. Germline V gene lookup returns CDR1 MNHNY and CDR2 SVGAGI (reference sequence). The CDR3 runs 12 residues. V shed 2 bases and J shed 2 bases, with 4 bases lying between them. CDR3 sequence reads: CASSYPTYEQYF. CDR3 in DNA: TGTGCCAGCAGTTACCCTACCTACGAGCAGTACTTC.

The chain has TRBV6-6 and TRBJ1-2, with D unresolved. Trimming took off 0 bases at V and 6 bases at J, with 5 bases between the two ends. The germline V gene has CDR1 MNHNY and CDR2 SVGAGI (reference sequence). The CDR3 totals 12 residues. CDR3 sequence reads: CASSYSDHGYTF. The CDR3 region has the DNA TGTGCCAGCAGTTACTCGGATCATGGCTACACCTTC.